This T cell receptor beta chain originates from a study of blood T cell repertoires in COVID-19. Generated by immunoSEQ multiplex PCR, the TCRdb table keeps only in-frame clones and is missing some. Among 350,000 or so clones, almost 90% were seen once, and the ten largest hold approximately 1%. The table lists this clone with a count of one. Germline CDR1 and CDR2: KGHDR and SFDVKD. V was pared by 2 bases and J by 5 bases, with 8 bases of the junction left unmatched. The CDR3 consists of 17 residues. Participants' own reports of clinical history determined their cohort assignment. This sequence was found in a young woman who had been exposed to COVID-19. The sequencing sample was made of PBMCs or T cells enriched from blood (not recorded which). V gene TRBV24-1 combines with J gene TRBJ1-6, with 7 bases aligning to TRBD1. The CDR3 here is CATSDSRPGQNNSPLHF. The DNA for the CDR3 is TGTGCCACCAGTGATTCCCGACCGGGACAGAATAATTCACCCCTCCACTTT.